This T cell receptor beta chain is from a study of relationships among human T cell subsets (dated by TCRdb to the early 2010s). General notes on the study: Sequencing was performed on eight distinct blood T cell populations: pan T, CD8 cytotoxic, regulatory, Th1, Th2, naive plus transitional, activated and memory cells.

The library was built by means of multiplex PCR. Sequencing instrument: 454 GS FLX. TCR alpha and beta CDR3 regions were amplified from mRNA by semiquantitative ARM-PCR. In ARM-PCR, tagged nested gene-specific primers were applied first, and communal superprimers then carried out the exponential amplification. Before the first-round PCR products went through the second amplification round, exonuclease was used to remove the nested primers. The amplicons were sequenced on the 454 platform, a system that can rapidly sequence millions of DNA fragments without cloning bias. An effective read was defined as a read mappable to both V and J germline segments. As for the original processing: IRmap was used to assign reads to germline V, D and J segments, and IRmap relies on pyromap, a Smith-Waterman modification adapted to 454 sequencing errors. To filter D-beta assignments, cutoffs were set at the 99th percentile of the alignment scores obtained from simulated random sequences. CDR3 was defined as the amino acids lying between the conserved V-segment Y[YFLI]C motif and the J-segment [FW]GXGT motif. A compound Poisson process model, previously applied to large-scale EST data, was used to estimate repertoire diversity. A cross-contamination detection procedure was applied to argue against sample contamination as the source of shared CDR3s. TCRdb reworked the public reads: Q25 trimming with fastp, MiXCR clone assembly, productive beta chains retained. Merged by CDR3 protein, the rows form single entries marked with the most common genes and DNA. TCRdb, not the original authors, processed these V and J calls. The sample profile shows about 15,000 distinct CDR3 sequences; roughly 64% of them were found once. The ten largest clonotypes hold 30% to 45% of the sample.

The research as a whole found: No statistically significant differences in V, D and J usage, CDR3 length or N-nucleotide additions were observed among the seven subsets. More than 60% of CD8+ cytotoxic sequences came from clones with more than 100 reads, while the regulatory and Th2 subsets showed few clones of that size. The bead-based sorting was unable to rule out the presence of a CD4+CD8+ double-positive population. The substantial sharing of CDR3s among Th1, Th2 and regulatory T cells was interpreted as suggesting that cell fate choices are stochastic. T cell counts went unrecorded for two pan T samples, which were processed alongside pan B cells.

To isolate the T cell subsets, Miltenyi superparamagnetic beads coated with subset-specific monoclonal antibodies were used. Peripheral blood was used as the source from which all T cell populations were isolated. Whole blood was subjected to Ficoll separation to obtain mononuclear cells, from which monocytes were subsequently depleted using anti-CD14 microbeads. Right after isolation, the cell populations were resuspended in RNAprotect reagent. The pan T sample consisted of CD3+ T cells in general. Trimming leaves V shorter by 4 bases and J shorter by 3 bases, with the junction holding 5 bases beyond the gene matches. From cysteine to phenylalanine, the CDR3 is 15 amino acids long. The DNA shown is the 45-base CDR3, in frame from base 1. On this clonotype itself: Its antigen is still unknown. It has no much larger one-base neighbor in the sample; base qualities were not kept.

This receptor was identified in a man aged 40-50 years in good health. Sequencing used total T cells sorted from blood. The sample's cell subset or site, from its label and the paper: CD3+ T cells in general. The V gene is TRBV12-3 or TRBV12-4 and the J gene is TRBJ2-7, with TRBD2 identical over 11 junction bases. The CDR3 sequence is CASSSPTSGSYEQYF. The nucleotide sequence reads as follows: TGTGCCAGCAGTTCGCCCACTAGCGGGAGCTACGAGCAGTACTTC.